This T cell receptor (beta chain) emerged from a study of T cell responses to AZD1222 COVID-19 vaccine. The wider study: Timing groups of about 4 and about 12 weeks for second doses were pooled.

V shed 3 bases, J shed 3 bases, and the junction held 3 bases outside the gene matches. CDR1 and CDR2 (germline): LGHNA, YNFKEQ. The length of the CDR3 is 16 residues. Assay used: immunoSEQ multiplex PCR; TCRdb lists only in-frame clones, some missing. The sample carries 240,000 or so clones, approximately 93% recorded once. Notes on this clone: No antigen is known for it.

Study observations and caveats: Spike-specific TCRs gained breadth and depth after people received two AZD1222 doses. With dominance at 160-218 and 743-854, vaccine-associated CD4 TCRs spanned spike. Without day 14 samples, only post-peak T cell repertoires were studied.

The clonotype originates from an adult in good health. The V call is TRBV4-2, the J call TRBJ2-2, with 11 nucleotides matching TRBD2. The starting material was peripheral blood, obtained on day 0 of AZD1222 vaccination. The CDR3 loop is CASSHTLAGDTGELFF. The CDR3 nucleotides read TGTGCCAGCAGCCACACACTAGCGGGAGACACCGGGGAGCTGTTTTTT.